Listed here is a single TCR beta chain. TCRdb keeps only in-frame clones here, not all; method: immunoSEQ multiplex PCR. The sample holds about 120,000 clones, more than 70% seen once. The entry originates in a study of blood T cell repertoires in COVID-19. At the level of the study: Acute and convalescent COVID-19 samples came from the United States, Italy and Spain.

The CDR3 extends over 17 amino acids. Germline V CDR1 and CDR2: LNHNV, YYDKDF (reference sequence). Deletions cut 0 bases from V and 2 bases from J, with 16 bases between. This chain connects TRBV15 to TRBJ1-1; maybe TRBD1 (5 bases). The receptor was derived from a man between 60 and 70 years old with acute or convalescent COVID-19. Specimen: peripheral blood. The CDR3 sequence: CATSREPTGAVNTEAFF. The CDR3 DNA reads TGTGCCACCAGCAGAGAACCTACAGGCGCTGTAAACACTGAAGCTTTCTTT.